This T cell receptor (beta chain) derives from a study of graft-versus-host responses after intestinal transplantation. Study-level results: GvH clones appeared in recipient marrow, some first in ileum or blood. Peak GvH clone levels in circulation were associated with early post-transplant HvG declines.

Sequencing used immunoSEQ multiplex PCR; TCRdb keeps in-frame clones, though not all of them. This table holds roughly 120,000 clones, roughly 96% found once. Per the germline V gene, CDR1 is SGHDT and CDR2 is YYEEEE. V shed 0 bases, J shed 3 bases, and the junction held 6 bases outside the gene matches. CDR3 size: 16 residues. Note on this clone: Its antigen remains unidentified.

This specimen was unstimulated CD8+ T cells sorted from spleen or lymph node cells, taken before intestinal transplant. This receptor was obtained from a human donor who received an intestinal transplant. The genes are TRBV5-6 and TRBJ2-7, with TRBD2 identical over 10 bases. This chain's CDR3 is CASSLAGLAGDYEQYF. DNA of the CDR3: TGTGCCAGCAGCTTGGCGGGGCTAGCGGGAGACTACGAGCAGTACTTC.